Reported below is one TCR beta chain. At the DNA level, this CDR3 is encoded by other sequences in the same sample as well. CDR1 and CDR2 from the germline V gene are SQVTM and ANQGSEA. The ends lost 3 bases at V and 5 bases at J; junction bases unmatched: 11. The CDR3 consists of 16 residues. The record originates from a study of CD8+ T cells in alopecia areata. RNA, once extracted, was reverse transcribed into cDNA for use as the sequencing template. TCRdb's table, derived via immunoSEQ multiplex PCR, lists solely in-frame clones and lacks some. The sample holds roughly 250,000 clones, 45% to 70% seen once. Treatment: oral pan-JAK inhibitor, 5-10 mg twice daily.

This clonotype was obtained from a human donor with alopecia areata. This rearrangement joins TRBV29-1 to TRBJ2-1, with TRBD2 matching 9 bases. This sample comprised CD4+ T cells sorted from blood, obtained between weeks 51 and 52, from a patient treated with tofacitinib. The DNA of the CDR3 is TGCAGCGTTGAGCCGACCGCGGGGGGGGAAGACAATGAGCAGTTCTTC. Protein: CSVEPTAGGEDNEQFF.